This record looks at one TCR beta chain sequence and its context. Its antigen remains unidentified. This record belongs to a study of cytomegalovirus exposure and HLA in healthy donors. General study findings and limits: The classifier was said to identify cytomegalovirus status with high specificity and sensitivity. Likely technical artifact: a cluster of highly shared sequence variants. A previous analysis found most TCR beta V segments productive roughly 87% or roughly 30% of the time.

Amplification used 60 Vbeta primers and 13 Jbeta primers. The data were produced by immunoSEQ multiplex PCR, yet TCRdb's version contains in-frame clones alone and is incomplete. Among some 140,000 clones listed, 79% were seen once. Looked up from germline, CDR1 is SGHTA and CDR2 is FQGNSA. The CDR3 has 16 residues. The V and J ends lost 2 bases and 10 bases, in that order; junction bases with no gene match: 9. Samples came from healthy bone marrow donors. This TCR came from a male donor in good health and CMV-seronegative. The source material was PBMCs. The chain couples TRBV7-2 to TRBJ1-6; 9 bases align to TRBD1. The CDR3 is CASSLYPTGGKSPLHF. The DNA for the CDR3 is TGTGCCAGCAGCTTATACCCTACAGGGGGCAAGTCACCCCTCCACTTT.